Each of the 27 T cell receptor beta chains below was sequenced from the same sample in a study of shared clonotypes between healthy human individuals. Naive CD8 cells lacked CD45RO, underwent positive selection for CCR7 and left out terminally differentiated effector memory CD45RA+ cells. Generated by immunoSEQ multiplex PCR, the TCRdb table keeps only in-frame clones and is missing some. The sample lists hundreds of thousands of clones, around 96% occurring once. The specimen sequenced was naive CD8+ T cells sorted from blood. The receptors shown here come from a woman aged 25 to 39 in good health.

This chain joins TRBV28 and TRBJ2-7; D perhaps matches TRBD2 (6 bases). Germline V gives CDR1 MDHEN, CDR2 SYDVKM. V dropped 6 bases and J dropped 0 bases, with 12 bases sitting between them. This CDR3 is built from 14 residues. The CDR3 DNA reads as TGTGCCAGCAGCCCTCAGACTAGCTCCTACGAGCAGTACTTC. Protein product: CASSPQTSSYEQYF. The whole variable domain, remainder taken from reference TRBV28 and TRBJ2-7, is DVKVTQSSRYLVKRTGEKVFLECVQDMDHENMFWYRQDPGLGLRLIYFSYDVKMKEKGDIPEGYSVSREKKERFSLILESASTNQTSMYLCASSPQTSSYEQYFGPGTRLTVT.

The chain joins TRBV27 to TRBJ1-5; D remains ambiguous. The CDR3 sequence is 15 residues long. From germline, CDR1 is MNHEY and CDR2 SMNVEV (reference sequence). Trimming took off 0 bases at V and 10 bases at J, with 16 bases between the two ends. The CDR3 protein is CASSLSSGGVGPQHF. In nucleotides, the CDR3 is TGTGCCAGCAGTTTATCTTCGGGTGGGGTAGGACCCCAGCATTTT.

The chain is built from TRBV28 and TRBJ2-2, with D perhaps TRBD2 (5 bases). V was clipped by 3 bases and J by 13 bases, with 12 bases between them. CDR1 and CDR2 (germline): MDHEN, SYDVKM. This CDR3 has 12 residues. CDR3 bases: TGTGCCAGCAGTTTTCCCTCCCGGGGGCTGTTTTTT. Translation: CASSFPSRGLFF.

This rearrangement joins TRBV9 to TRBJ2-1; possible D gene TRBD2, 5 bases. V was shortened by 7 bases and J by 9 bases, with 23 bases between the two germline ends. The CDR3 extends over 15 amino acids. Germline values: CDR1 SGDLS, CDR2 YYNGEE. In DNA, the CDR3 is TGTGCCAGCCGTCCAACCCCCGAACTAGGGAGTGAGCAGTTCTTC. It is translated as CASRPTPELGSEQFF.

The chain links TRBV9 to TRBJ2-4; D unclear. CDR1 and CDR2 from the germline V gene are SGDLS and YYNGEE. The V and J ends lost 0 bases and 4 bases respectively, with 17 bases between them. The length of the CDR3 is 17 residues. The CDR3 protein is CASSVDSTKLIKNIQYF. In DNA form, the CDR3 reads TGTGCCAGCAGCGTAGATTCGACGAAGCTTATAAAAAACATTCAGTACTTC.

The rearrangement links TRBV19 to TRBJ2-3; D is perhaps TRBD1 (5 bases). CDR3 length equals 13 residues. The germline V gene encodes CDR1 LNHDA and CDR2 SQIVND (reference sequence). V was shortened by 2 bases and J by 7 bases, with 10 bases between the two germline ends. The CDR3 DNA reads TGTGCCAGTAGTATAATGGGGCCGAATACGCAGTATTTT. This codes for CASSIMGPNTQYF.

The chain employs TRBV19 and TRBJ1-1, with a weak D call TRBD1 (6 bases). The CDR3 totals 14 residues. Per the germline V gene, CDR1 is LNHDA and CDR2 is SQIVND (reference sequence). V lost 5 bases, J lost 3 bases, and 13 bases lay in between. Here the CDR3 reads CASSWGGADTEAFF. CDR3 bases: TGTGCCAGTAGTTGGGGGGGCGCTGACACTGAAGCTTTCTTT.

The CDR3 spells CSVDTGSSGNTIYF. The CDR3 region has the DNA TGCAGCGTTGATACAGGGAGCTCTGGAAACACCATATATTTT. The chain carries TRBV29-1 and TRBJ1-3; weak D call: TRBD1 (6 bases). V was shortened by 3 bases and J by 0 bases, with 9 bases between the two germline ends. Per germline, CDR1 SQVTM and CDR2 ANQGSEA. The CDR3 contains 14 residues. The variable domain in full, with the rest retrieved from reference TRBV29-1 and TRBJ1-3, is SAVISQKPSRDICQRGTSLTIQCQVDSQVTMMFWYRQQPGQSLTLIATANQGSEATYESGFVIDKFPISRPNLTFSTLTVSNMSPEDSSIYLCSVDTGSSGNTIYFGEGSWLTVV.

CDR3 sequence reads: CASSSLSYYGYTF. CDR3 DNA sequence: TGTGCCAGCAGCTCGCTAAGCTACTATGGCTACACCTTC. The rearrangement links TRBV13 to TRBJ1-2, with no clear D. Germline V gene sequence: CDR1 PRHDT, CDR2 FYEKMQ (reference sequence). V was clipped by 4 bases and J by 3 bases, with 9 bases between them. This CDR3 spans 13 amino acids.

The chain uses TRBV27 and TRBJ2-1, with 13 bases lining up with TRBD2. Germline CDR1 is MNHEY and CDR2 is SMNVEV (reference sequence). This CDR3 has 15 amino acids. Unmatched junction bases numbered 5, after V lost 6 bases and J lost 6 bases. The CDR3 DNA is TGTGCCAGCAGCCCGACTAGCGGGAGGATCAATGAGCAGTTCTTC. It encodes CASSPTSGRINEQFF.

The genes are TRBV27 and TRBJ2-1; 8 bases fit TRBD2. This CDR3 is 16 amino acids long. V lost 7 bases and J lost 4; bases outside the gene matches: 12. Germline values: CDR1 MNHEY, CDR2 SMNVEV (reference sequence). The CDR3 loop reads CASIEIAGSGYNEQFF. The CDR3 DNA follows: TGTGCCAGCATAGAAATAGCGGGATCTGGGTACAATGAGCAGTTCTTC.

The chain uses TRBV5-4 and TRBJ2-7; 9 nucleotides line up with TRBD1. Trimming cost V 3 bases and J 4 bases; bases outside gene matches: 8. The germline V gene encodes CDR1 SGHNT and CDR2 YYREEE (reference sequence). This CDR3 contains 15 residues. The CDR3 DNA reads TGTGCCAGCAGCTCCTCCGGGACAGGGAATTACGAGCAGTACTTC. Residues: CASSSSGTGNYEQYF.

The rearrangement links TRBV9 to TRBJ2-3; D is possibly TRBD1 (6 bases). This CDR3 has 14 amino acids. The germline CDR1 and CDR2 sequences are SGDLS and YYNGEE. Trimming removed 3 bases at V and 2 bases at J, with 10 bases between. CDR3 loop: CASSDGQYTDTQYF. CDR3 DNA: TGTGCCAGCAGCGATGGACAGTACACAGATACGCAGTATTTT. The complete variable domain, with remaining parts taken from reference TRBV9 and TRBJ2-3, reads DSGVTQTPKHLITATGQRVTLRCSPRSGDLSVYWYQQSLDQGLQFLIQYYNGEERAKGNILERFSAQQFPDLHSELNLSSLELGDSALYFCASSDGQYTDTQYFGPGTRLTVL.

The chain carries TRBV27 and TRBJ2-1, with no clear D. This CDR3 region has 13 residues. From germline, CDR1 is MNHEY and CDR2 SMNVEV (reference sequence). Trimming took off 5 bases at V and 3 bases at J, with 8 bases between the two ends. The CDR3, as DNA: TGTGCCAGCAGTCCGGTAATCTACAATGAGCAGTTCTTC. It yields the protein CASSPVIYNEQFF.

This chain uses TRBV2 with TRBJ2-7; 10 nucleotides align to TRBD1. Germline V gives CDR1 SNHLY, CDR2 FYNNEI. The CDR3 covers 14 residues. Trimming removed 6 bases from V and 6 bases from J; junction bases left unmatched: 8. The CDR3 region has the DNA TGTGCCAGCAGGCCGGGGACAGGGGCCTCCGAGCAGTACTTC. Its protein product is CASRPGTGASEQYF.

V gene TRBV2 combines with J gene TRBJ2-7; the D is unclear. Trimming removed 3 bases at V and 6 bases at J, with 9 bases between. The CDR3 is 12 amino acids. CDR1 and CDR2 from the germline V gene are SNHLY and FYNNEI. The CDR3, as DNA: TGTGCCAGCAGTGACCCTAGAGTCGAGCAGTACTTC. It specifies CASSDPRVEQYF. Variable domain in full (rest from reference TRBV2 and TRBJ2-7): EPEVTQTPSHQVTQMGQEVILRCVPISNHLYFYWYRQILGQKVEFLVSFYNNEISEKSEIFDDQFSVERPDGSNFTLKIRSTKLEDSAMYFCASSDPRVEQYFGPGTRLTVT.

Concerning this clone itself: At one end, the junction sequence differs from germline, possibly due to a read error. This rearrangement joins TRBV5-4 to TRBJ2-7, with 11 bases that match TRBD2. In germline, CDR1 is SGHNT, CDR2 YYREEE (reference sequence). This CDR3 spans 14 amino acids. The CDR3 DNA is TGTGCCAGCAGCTACTTTACTAGCGGGAGAATTGTGGACTTC. This sequence encodes CASSYFTSGRIVDF.

This chain uses TRBV19 with TRBJ1-4; 7 bases are a match to TRBD1. The germline gives CDR1 LNHDA, CDR2 SQIVND (reference sequence). The CDR3 is made up of 13 amino acids. J was trimmed by 6 bases and V by 7 bases; bases with no gene match: 5. The CDR3 coding sequence is TGTGCCAGTAAGGGACAGTGGGATGAAAAACTGTTTTTT. Encoded protein: CASKGQWDEKLFF.

The genes are TRBV7-9 and TRBJ2-1; D is uncertain. The CDR3 is made up of 18 amino acids. Germline V gives CDR1 SEHNR, CDR2 FQNEAQ (reference sequence). The V and J ends lost 2 bases and 3 bases respectively, with 20 bases between them. CDR3 sequence (DNA): TGTGCCAGCAGCTTAAGTCTGGCCGGAACTCTTGGCTACAATGAGCAGTTCTTC. Amino acids: CASSLSLAGTLGYNEQFF.

A single count supports this clone. The genes are TRBV19 and TRBJ2-7; 7 bases map to TRBD2. This CDR3 is 16 amino acids long. CDR1 LNHDA and CDR2 SQIVND come from the germline V gene (reference sequence). V dropped 4 bases and J dropped 2; count of bases not matched to a gene: 11. The CDR3 DNA is TGTGCCAGTAGTACGCTAGTGGCGGGAGTCACCTACGAGCAGTACTTC. This encodes CASSTLVAGVTYEQYF.

The chain joins TRBV5-8 to TRBJ2-1; no reliable D call. Trimming stripped 5 bases from V and 2 bases from J, with 11 bases between. The CDR3 consists of 14 residues. Germline V gene sequence: CDR1 SGHTS, CDR2 YDEGEE. The CDR3 loop is CASRGIVTYNEQFF. As DNA, the CDR3 is TGTGCCAGCAGGGGGATTGTCACCTACAATGAGCAGTTCTTC.

V is TRBV29-1 and J is TRBJ2-5; possible D gene TRBD1, 5 bases. The J call may be incorrect, as the DNA end agrees better with TRBJ2-7. The CDR3 runs to 11 residues. Germline CDR1 reads SQVTM; CDR2 reads ANQGSEA. For the CDR3, the DNA is TGCAGCGTTGCCGACAGCTACGAGCAGTACTTC. This sequence encodes CSVADSYEQYF.

The genes are TRBV25-1 and TRBJ2-7, with a weak D call TRBD2 (5 bases). The germline V gene encodes CDR1 MGHDK and CDR2 SYGVNS. Trimming cost V 1 base and J 6 bases, with 10 bases left between them. This CDR3 comprises 13 residues. The CDR3 sequence: CASSESRGGEQYF. CDR3 bases: TGTGCCAGCAGTGAATCTCGGGGTGGCGAGCAGTACTTC.

This sequence joins TRBV14 and TRBJ2-7; D might be TRBD2 (6 bases). Germline assignment: CDR1 SGHDN and CDR2 FVKESK. Trimming stripped 0 bases from V and 4 bases from J, with 13 bases between. The CDR3 has 15 residues. For the CDR3, the DNA is TGTGCCAGCAGCCAAGACACCGGGAGCGAATACGAGCAGTACTTC. Translated: CASSQDTGSEYEQYF.

The chain combines TRBV11-2 with TRBJ2-5; D ambiguous. TRBJ2-7 matches the DNA end more closely, so the J call is doubtful. The CDR3 is made up of 15 amino acids. From germline, CDR1 is SGHAT and CDR2 FQNNGV. CDR3 region: CASSLAPRGTYEQYF. The CDR3 DNA sequence: TGTGCCAGCAGCTTAGCTCCCCGTGGTACCTACGAGCAGTACTTC.

The chain recombines TRBV6-5 with TRBJ2-3, with TRBD2 matching 7 bases. After removal of 5 bases from V and 2 bases from J, the junction contained 4 bases not matched to a gene. Germline values: CDR1 MNHEY, CDR2 SVGAGI. The CDR3 extends over 14 amino acids. CDR3 residues: CASSPAGYTDTQYF. The CDR3 nucleotides read TGTGCCAGCAGTCCAGCGGGGTACACAGATACGCAGTATTTT.

V usage is TRBV27 and J usage is TRBJ2-7; 8 bases line up with TRBD2. Trimming at V came to 3 bases and at J to 5 bases, leaving 6 bases not matched to a gene. Per germline, CDR1 MNHEY and CDR2 SMNVEV (reference sequence). There are 14 residues in the CDR3. The CDR3 DNA sequence: TGTGCCAGCAGTTTTACTAGCGGAGGCCACGAGCAGTACTTC. It specifies CASSFTSGGHEQYF.